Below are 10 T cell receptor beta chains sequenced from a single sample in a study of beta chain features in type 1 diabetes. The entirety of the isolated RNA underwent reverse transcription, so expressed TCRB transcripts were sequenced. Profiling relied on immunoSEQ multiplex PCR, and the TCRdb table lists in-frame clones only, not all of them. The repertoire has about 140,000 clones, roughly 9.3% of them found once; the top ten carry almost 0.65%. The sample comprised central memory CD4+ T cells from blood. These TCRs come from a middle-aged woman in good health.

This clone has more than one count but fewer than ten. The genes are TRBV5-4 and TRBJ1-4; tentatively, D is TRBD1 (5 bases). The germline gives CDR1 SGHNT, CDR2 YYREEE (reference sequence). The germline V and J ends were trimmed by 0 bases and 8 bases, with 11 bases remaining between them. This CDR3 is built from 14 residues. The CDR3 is CASSLVGAGEKLFF. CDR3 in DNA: TGTGCCAGCAGCTTGGTTGGGGCAGGGGAAAAACTGTTTTTT.

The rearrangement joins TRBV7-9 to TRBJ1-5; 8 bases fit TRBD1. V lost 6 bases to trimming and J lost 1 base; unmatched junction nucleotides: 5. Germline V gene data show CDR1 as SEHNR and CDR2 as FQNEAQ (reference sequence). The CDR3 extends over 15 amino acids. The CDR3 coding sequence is TGTGCCAGCAGTCGAGGACAGGGCAGCAATCAGCCCCAGCATTTT. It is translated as CASSRGQGSNQPQHF.

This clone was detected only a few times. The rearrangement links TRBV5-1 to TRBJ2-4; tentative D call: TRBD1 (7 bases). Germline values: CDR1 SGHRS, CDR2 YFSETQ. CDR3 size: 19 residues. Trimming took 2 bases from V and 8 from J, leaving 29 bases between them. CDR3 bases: TGCGCCAGCAGCTTAAGTCGACCGACAGGGTCGGGGGCCGGGGACATTCAGTACTTC. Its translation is CASSLSRPTGSGAGDIQYF.

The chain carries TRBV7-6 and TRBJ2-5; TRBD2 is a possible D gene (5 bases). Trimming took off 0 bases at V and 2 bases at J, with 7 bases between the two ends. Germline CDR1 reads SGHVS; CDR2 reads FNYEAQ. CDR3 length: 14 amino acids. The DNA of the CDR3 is TGTGCCAGCAGCTTAGCGGCGGGTCAAGAGACCCAGTACTTC. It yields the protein CASSLAAGQETQYF.

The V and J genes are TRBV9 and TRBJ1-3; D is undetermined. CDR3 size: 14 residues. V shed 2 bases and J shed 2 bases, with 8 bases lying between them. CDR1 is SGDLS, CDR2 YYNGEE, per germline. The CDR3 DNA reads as TGTGCCAGCAGCGTGAGTCCGACTGGAAACACCATATATTTT. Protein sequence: CASSVSPTGNTIYF.

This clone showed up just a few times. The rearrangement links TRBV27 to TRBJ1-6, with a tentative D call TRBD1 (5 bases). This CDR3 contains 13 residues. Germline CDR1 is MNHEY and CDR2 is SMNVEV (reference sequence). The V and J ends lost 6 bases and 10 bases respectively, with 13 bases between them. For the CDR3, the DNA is TGTGCCAGCAGACAGCCCGGGGGATCACCCCTCCACTTT. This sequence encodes CASRQPGGSPLHF.

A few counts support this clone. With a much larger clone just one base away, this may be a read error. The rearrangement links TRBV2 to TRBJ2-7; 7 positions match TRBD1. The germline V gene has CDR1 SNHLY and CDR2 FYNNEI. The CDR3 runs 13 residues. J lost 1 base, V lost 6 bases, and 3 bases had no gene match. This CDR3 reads CASRPGQSYEQYF. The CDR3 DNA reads TGTGCCAGCAGGCCGGGACAGTCCTACGAGCAGTACTTC.

CDR3 nucleotides: TGCGCCAGCAGCCAAGACATCGGCGGGGGGCATGAGACCCAGTACTTC. Residues: CASSQDIGGGHETQYF. The rearrangement joins TRBV4-1 to TRBJ2-5; TRBD2 matches at 8 bases. Per germline, CDR1 MGHRA and CDR2 YSYEKL. The CDR3 runs to 16 residues. The V and J ends lost 0 bases and 5 bases, in that order; junction bases with no gene match: 8.

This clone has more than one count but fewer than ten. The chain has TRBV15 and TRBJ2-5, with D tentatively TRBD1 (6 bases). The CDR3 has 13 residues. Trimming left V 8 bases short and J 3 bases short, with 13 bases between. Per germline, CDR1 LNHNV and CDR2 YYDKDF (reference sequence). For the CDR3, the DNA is TGTGCCACCGGGGGCAGGGTGGAAGAGACCCAGTACTTC. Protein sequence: CATGGRVEETQYF.

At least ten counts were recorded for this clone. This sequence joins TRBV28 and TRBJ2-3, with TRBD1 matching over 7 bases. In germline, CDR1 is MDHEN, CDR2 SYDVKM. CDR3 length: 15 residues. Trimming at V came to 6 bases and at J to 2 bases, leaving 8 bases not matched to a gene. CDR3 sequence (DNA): TGTGCCAGCAGAGCGCCGGGACAGTACACAGATACGCAGTATTTT. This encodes CASRAPGQYTDTQYF. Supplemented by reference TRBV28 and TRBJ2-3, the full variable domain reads DVKVTQSSRYLVKRTGEKVFLECVQDMDHENMFWYRQDPGLGLRLIYFSYDVKMKEKGDIPEGYSVSREKKERFSLILESASTNQTSMYLCASRAPGQYTDTQYFGPGTRLTVL.